This T cell receptor beta chain was observed in a study of blood T cells in healthy people across ages. The V end was cut by 4 bases, the J end by 4 bases, with 10 bases between. Germline CDR1 reads SQVTM; CDR2 reads ANQGSEA. The CDR3 consists of 12 residues. Drawing of peripheral blood yielded ten milliliters from each donor. Total RNA extraction produced at least 5 micrograms (per sample) for the study. This clonotype has just a few counts. PCR was performed a second time for roughly 7 to 12 cycles using a sample-barcoded 5' primer and a J-beta primer mix. TCRdb reprocessed the 5' RACE reads with MiXCR, giving one entry per CDR3 protein. The data contain about 970,000 distinct CDR3 sequences, roughly half of them singletons.

The V call is TRBV29-1, the J call TRBJ2-5, with D perhaps TRBD1 or TRBD2 (5 bases each). This sequence originates from a woman aged 55-69 years in good health. Input material: blood. The CDR3 loop reads CSVGKGRETQYF. Here the CDR3 DNA reads TGCAGCGTTGGGAAGGGGAGAGAGACCCAGTACTTC. The full variable domain, its missing parts supplied by reference TRBV29-1 and TRBJ2-5, is SAVISQKPSRDICQRGTSLTIQCQVDSQVTMMFWYRQQPGQSLTLIATANQGSEATYESGFVIDKFPISRPNLTFSTLTVSNMSPEDSSIYLCSVGKGRETQYFGPGTRLLVL.